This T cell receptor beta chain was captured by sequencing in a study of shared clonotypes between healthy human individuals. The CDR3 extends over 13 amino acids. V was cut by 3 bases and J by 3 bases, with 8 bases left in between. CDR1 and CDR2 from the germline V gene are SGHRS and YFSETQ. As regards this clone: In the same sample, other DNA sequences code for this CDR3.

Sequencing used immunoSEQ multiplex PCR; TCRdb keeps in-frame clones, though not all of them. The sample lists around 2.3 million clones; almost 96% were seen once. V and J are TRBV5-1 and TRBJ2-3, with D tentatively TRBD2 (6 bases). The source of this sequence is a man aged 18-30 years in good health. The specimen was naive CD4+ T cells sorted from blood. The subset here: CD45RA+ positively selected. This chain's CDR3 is CASSWDLTDTQYF. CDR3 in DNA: TGCGCCAGCAGCTGGGACTTGACAGATACGCAGTATTTT.